This TCR beta chain was identified in a study of blood T cell repertoires in COVID-19. Across the study: Donors in the United States, Italy and Spain gave samples during acute or convalescent COVID-19.

In the original processing: Counts of nucleated cells, estimated from reference gene primer amplification, were obtained. Generated by immunoSEQ multiplex PCR, the TCRdb table keeps only in-frame clones and is missing some. D and trimming were read from the DNA, whereas the V and J calls and clone size are those reported in that table. The sample lists some 170,000 clones, more than 75% seen once, with 1.2% in the top ten. The V and J ends lost 8 bases and 5 bases respectively, with 12 bases between them. The CDR3 sequence is 12 residues long. The germline CDR1 and CDR2 sequences are ENHRY and SYGVKD. Assignments of participants to cohorts depended upon their own reported clinical history.

Material for sequencing was PBMCs or T cells enriched from blood (not recorded which). This chain connects TRBV10-3 to TRBJ2-5, with unresolved D. This receptor was obtained from a human donor with acute COVID-19. The donor label of this sample is uncertain. This CDR3 is CAIQSVGETQYF. Here the CDR3 DNA reads TGTGCCATCCAGAGCGTCGGCGAGACCCAGTACTTC.